Below are 2 T cell receptor beta chains sequenced from a single sample in a study of cytomegalovirus exposure and HLA in healthy donors. Researchers ran the PCR with 60 Vbeta and 13 Jbeta primers. Method: immunoSEQ multiplex PCR; TCRdb's copy keeps in-frame clones and lacks some. The table shows around 74,000 clones, with around 80% occurring only once. The sample was PBMCs. The receptors here all came from a man aged 25-40 years in good health and CMV-seronegative.

The chain carries TRBV11-3 and TRBJ1-1, with TRBD1 matching over 7 bases. V lost 0 bases to trimming and J lost 2 bases; unmatched junction nucleotides: 3. This CDR3 is built from 15 residues. Per the germline V gene, CDR1 is SGHNT and CDR2 is YENEEA. The CDR3 DNA follows: TGTGCCAGCAGCTTAGATCGGACAGGCAACACTGAAGCTTTCTTT. Its protein is CASSLDRTGNTEAFF.

The chain couples TRBV7-2 to TRBJ2-7; D perhaps matches TRBD1 (6 bases). The CDR3 totals 13 residues. CDR1 and CDR2 (germline): SGHTA, FQGNSA. Trimming took 4 bases from V and 7 from J, leaving 14 bases between them. The CDR3 spells CASSSKQGCEQYF. The CDR3 nucleotides are TGTGCCAGCAGCTCGAAACAGGGTTGTGAGCAGTACTTC. The whole variable domain, filled in from reference TRBV7-2 and TRBJ2-7, reads GAGVSQSPSNKVTEKGKDVELRCDPISGHTALYWYRQSLGQGLEFLIYFQGNSAPDKSGLPSDRFSAERTGGSVSTLTIQRTQQEDSAVYLCASSSKQGCEQYFGPGTRLTVT.